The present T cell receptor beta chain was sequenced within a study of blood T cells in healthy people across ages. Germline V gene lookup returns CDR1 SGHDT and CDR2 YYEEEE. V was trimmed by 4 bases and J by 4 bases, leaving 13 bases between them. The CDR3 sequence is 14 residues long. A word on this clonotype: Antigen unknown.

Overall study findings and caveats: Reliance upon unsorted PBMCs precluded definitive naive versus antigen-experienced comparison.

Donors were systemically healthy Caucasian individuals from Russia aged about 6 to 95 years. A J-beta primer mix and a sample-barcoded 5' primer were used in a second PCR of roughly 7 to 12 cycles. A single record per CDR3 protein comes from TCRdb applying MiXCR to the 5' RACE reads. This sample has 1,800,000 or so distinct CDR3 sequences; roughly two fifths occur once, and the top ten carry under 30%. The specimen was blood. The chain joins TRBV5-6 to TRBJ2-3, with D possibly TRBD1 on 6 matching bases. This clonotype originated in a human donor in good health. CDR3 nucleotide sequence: TGTGCCAGCAGCAACAGGGACGGGGCAGATACGCAGTATTTT. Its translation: CASSNRDGADTQYF.